This TCR beta chain stems from a study of Tregs in tolerant kidney transplant recipients. Study overall: Recipient PBMCs carried a CFSE label and met irradiated graft donor PBMCs for approximately six days before FACS sorting.

To note about this clone: Its antigen is not identified.

Regarding the study as a whole: Validation in larger populations is needed because few patients were studied. Expanding Tregs on activated donor B cells appeared to best identify donor-specific TCRbeta clones.

Sequenced by immunoSEQ multiplex PCR; TCRdb stores in-frame clones only, minus some. The sample has around 4,300 clones, about 56% seen once. CDR3 length: 18 residues. In germline, CDR1 is MNHEY, CDR2 SMNVEV (reference sequence). Trimming stripped 4 bases from V and 0 bases from J, with 19 bases between. The rearrangement links TRBV27 to TRBJ2-4; D is perhaps TRBD2 (6 bases). The receptor was derived from a human donor in good health. The sequenced material came from CD8+ T cells from blood cultured with allogeneic cells. The CDR3 bases are TGTGCCAGCAGTTCCTCAGTGCGGGCGGGAATAGCCAAAAACATTCAGTACTTC. Protein: CASSSSVRAGIAKNIQYF.